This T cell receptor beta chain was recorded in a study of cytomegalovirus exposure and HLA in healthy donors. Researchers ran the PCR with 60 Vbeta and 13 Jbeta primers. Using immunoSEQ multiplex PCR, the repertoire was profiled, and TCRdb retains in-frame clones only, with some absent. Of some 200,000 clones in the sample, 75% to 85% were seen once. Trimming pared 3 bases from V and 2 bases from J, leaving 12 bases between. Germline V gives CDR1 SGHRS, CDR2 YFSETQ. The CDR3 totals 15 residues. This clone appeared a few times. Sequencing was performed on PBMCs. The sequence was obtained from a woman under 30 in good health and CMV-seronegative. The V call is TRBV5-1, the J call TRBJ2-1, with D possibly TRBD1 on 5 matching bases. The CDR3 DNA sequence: TGCGCCAGCAGCTGGACCGACAGCACCTACAATGAGCAGTTCTTC. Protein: CASSWTDSTYNEQFF.